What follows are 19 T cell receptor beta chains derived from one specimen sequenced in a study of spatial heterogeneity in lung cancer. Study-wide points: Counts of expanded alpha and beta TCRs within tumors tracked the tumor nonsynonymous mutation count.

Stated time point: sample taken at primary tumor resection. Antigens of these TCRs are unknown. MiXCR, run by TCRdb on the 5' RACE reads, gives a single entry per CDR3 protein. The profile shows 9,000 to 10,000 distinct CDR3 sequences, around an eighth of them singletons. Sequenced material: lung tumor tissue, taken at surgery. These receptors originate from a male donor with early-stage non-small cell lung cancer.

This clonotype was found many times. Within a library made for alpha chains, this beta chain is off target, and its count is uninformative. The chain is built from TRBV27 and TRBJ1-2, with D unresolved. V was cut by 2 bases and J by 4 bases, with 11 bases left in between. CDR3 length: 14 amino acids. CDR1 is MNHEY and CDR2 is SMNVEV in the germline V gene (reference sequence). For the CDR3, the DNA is TGTGCCAGCAGTTTAGGGGTTGGTGGCTATGGCTACACCTTC. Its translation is CASSLGVGGYGYTF.

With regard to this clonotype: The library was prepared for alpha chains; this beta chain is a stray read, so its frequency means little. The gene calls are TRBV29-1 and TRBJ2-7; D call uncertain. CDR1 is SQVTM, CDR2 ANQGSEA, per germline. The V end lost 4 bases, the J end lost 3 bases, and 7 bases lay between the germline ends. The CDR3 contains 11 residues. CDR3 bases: TGCAGCGTTGTTCAAAGCTACGAGCAGTACTTC. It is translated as CSVVQSYEQYF.

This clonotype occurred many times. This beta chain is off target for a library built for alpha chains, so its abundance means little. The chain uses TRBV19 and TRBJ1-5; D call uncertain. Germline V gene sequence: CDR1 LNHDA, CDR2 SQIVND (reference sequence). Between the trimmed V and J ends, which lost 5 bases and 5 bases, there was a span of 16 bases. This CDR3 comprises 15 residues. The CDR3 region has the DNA TGTGCCAGTAGTGTCCAAGGAGCTACTTATCAGCCCCAGCATTTT. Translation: CASSVQGATYQPQHF.

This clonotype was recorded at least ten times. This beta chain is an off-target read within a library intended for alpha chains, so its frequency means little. Here the CDR3 DNA reads TGTGCCACCAGTGAACAGGCGGACCCAGCCACGCAGTATTTT. Protein product: CATSEQADPATQYF. This chain links TRBV24-1 with TRBJ2-3, with TRBD1 as a possible D gene (5 bases). V was pared by 4 bases and J by 9 bases, with 16 bases between. Germline V gene data show CDR1 as KGHDR and CDR2 as SFDVKD. This CDR3 is built from 14 residues.

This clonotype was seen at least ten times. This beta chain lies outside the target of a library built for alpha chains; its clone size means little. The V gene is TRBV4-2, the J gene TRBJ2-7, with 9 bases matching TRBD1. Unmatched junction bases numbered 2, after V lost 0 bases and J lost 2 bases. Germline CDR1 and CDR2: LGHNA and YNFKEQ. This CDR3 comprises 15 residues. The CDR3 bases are TGTGCCAGCAGCCAAGATCGACAGGGGGCCTACGAGCAGTACTTC. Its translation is CASSQDRQGAYEQYF.

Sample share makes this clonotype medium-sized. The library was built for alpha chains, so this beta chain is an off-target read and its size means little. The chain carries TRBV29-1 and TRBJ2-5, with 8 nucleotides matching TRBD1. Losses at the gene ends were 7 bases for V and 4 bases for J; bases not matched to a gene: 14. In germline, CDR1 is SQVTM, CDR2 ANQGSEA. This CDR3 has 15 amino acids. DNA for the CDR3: TGCAGCGCTGATATAAGACAGGGGCCGGGAGAGACCCAGTACTTC. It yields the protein CSADIRQGPGETQYF.

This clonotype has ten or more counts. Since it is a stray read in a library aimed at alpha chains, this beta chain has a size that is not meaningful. CDR3 bases: TGTGCCAGCAGCCCTGGTGGTCTAGCGGGTAACTACAATGAGCAGTTCTTC. This codes for CASSPGGLAGNYNEQFF. The chain uses TRBV5-4 and TRBJ2-1, with TRBD2 matching over 8 bases. This CDR3 contains 17 residues. The germline V gene has CDR1 SGHNT and CDR2 YYREEE (reference sequence). V was clipped by 4 bases and J by 3 bases; unmatched bases: 12. Together with reference TRBV5-4 and TRBJ2-1, the CDR3 gives the full variable domain: ETGVTQSPTHLIKTRGQQVTLRCSSQSGHNTVSWYQQALGQGPQFIFQYYREEENGRGNFPPRFSGLQFPNYSSELNVNALELDDSALYLCASSPGGLAGNYNEQFFGPGTRLTVL.

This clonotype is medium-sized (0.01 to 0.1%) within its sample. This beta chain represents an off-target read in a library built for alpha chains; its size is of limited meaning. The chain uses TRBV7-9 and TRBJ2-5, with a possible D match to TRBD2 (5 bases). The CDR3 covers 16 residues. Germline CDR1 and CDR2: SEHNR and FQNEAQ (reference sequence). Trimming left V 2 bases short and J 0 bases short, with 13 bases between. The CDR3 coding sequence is TGTGCCAGCAGCTTAACGCGGTGGGAGTACCAAGAGACCCAGTACTTC. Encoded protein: CASSLTRWEYQETQYF.

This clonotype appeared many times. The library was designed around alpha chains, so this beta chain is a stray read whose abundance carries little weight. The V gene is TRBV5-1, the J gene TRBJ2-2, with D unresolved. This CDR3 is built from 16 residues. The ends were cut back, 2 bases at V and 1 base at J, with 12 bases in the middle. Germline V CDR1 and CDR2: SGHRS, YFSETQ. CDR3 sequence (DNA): TGCGCCAGCAGCTTCCAGCCATTCGAGAACACCGGGGAGCTGTTTTTT. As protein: CASSFQPFENTGELFF. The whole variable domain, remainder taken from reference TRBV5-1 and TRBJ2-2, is KAGVTQTPRYLIKTRGQQVTLSCSPISGHRSVSWYQQTPGQGLQFLFEYFSETQRNKGNFPGRFSGRQFSNSRSEMNVSTLELGDSALYLCASSFQPFENTGELFFGEGSRLTVL.

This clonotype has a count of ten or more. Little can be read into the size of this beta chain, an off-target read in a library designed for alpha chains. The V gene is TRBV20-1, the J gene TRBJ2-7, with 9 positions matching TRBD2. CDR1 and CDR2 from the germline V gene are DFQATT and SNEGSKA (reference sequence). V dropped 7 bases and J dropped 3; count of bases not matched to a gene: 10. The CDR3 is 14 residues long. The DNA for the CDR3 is TGCAGTGTGGGCTCGGGACTAGCTCTCTACGAGCAGTACTTC. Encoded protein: CSVGSGLALYEQYF.

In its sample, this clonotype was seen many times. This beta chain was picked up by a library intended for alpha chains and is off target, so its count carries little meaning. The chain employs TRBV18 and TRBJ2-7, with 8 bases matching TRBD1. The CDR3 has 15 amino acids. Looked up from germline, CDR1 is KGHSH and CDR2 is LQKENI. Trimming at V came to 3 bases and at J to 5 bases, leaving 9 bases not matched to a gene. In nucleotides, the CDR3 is TGTGCCAGCTCACCTAGTAGACAGGGGATCAACGAGCAGTACTTC. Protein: CASSPSRQGINEQYF.

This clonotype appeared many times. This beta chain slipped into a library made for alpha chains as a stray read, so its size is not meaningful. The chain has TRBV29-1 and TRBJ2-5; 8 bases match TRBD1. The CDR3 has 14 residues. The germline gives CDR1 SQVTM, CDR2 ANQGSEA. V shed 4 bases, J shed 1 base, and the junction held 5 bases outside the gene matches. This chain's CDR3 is CSVGPGTGQETQYF. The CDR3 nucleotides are TGCAGCGTTGGGCCTGGGACAGGCCAAGAGACCCAGTACTTC.

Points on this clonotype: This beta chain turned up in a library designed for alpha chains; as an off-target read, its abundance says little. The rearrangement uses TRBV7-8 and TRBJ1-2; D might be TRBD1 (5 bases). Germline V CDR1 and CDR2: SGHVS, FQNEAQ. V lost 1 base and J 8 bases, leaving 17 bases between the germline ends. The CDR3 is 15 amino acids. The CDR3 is CASSLVGQYDMGYTF. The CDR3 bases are TGTGCCAGCAGCTTAGTGGGGCAGTATGATATGGGCTACACCTTC.

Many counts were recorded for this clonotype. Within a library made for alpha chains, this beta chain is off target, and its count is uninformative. The CDR3 sequence is CASSPGLGSTDTQYF. CDR3 nucleotides: TGTGCCAGCTCACCGGGACTCGGGAGCACAGATACGCAGTATTTT. This rearrangement joins TRBV18 to TRBJ2-3; TRBD2 is a possible D gene (6 bases). CDR3 length: 15 residues. The germline CDR1 and CDR2 sequences are KGHSH and LQKENI. The germline V and J ends were trimmed by 3 bases and 0 bases, with 10 bases remaining between them. Looking up the rest from reference TRBV18 and TRBJ2-3 gives the full variable domain: NAGVMQNPRHLVRRRGQEARLRCSPMKGHSHVYWYRQLPEEGLKFMVYLQKENIIDESGMPKERFSAEFPKEGPSILRIQQVVRGDSAAYFCASSPGLGSTDTQYFGPGTRLTVL.

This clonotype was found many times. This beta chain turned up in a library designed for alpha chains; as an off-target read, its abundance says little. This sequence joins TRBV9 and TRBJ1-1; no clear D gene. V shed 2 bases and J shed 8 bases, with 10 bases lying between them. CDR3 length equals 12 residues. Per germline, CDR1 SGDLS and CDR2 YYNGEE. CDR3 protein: CASSVRRKEAFF. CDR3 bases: TGTGCCAGCAGCGTCCGTCGGAAAGAAGCTTTCTTT.

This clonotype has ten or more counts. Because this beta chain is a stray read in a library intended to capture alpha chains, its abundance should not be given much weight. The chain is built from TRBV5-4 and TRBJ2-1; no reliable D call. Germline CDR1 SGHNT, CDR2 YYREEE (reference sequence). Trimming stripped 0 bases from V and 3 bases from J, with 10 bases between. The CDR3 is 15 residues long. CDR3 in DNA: TGTGCCAGCAGCTTGGACTCTTCCTACTACAATGAGCAGTTCTTC. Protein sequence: CASSLDSSYYNEQFF. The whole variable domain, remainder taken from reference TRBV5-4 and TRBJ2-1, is ETGVTQSPTHLIKTRGQQVTLRCSSQSGHNTVSWYQQALGQGPQFIFQYYREEENGRGNFPPRFSGLQFPNYSSELNVNALELDDSALYLCASSLDSSYYNEQFFGPGTRLTVL.

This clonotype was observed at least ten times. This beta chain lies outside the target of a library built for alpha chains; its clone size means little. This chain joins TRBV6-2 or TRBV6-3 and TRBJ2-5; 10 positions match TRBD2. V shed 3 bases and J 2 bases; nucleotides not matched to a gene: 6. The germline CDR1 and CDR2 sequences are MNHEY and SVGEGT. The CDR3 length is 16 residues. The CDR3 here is CASSYLGLASQETQYF. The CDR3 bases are TGTGCCAGCAGTTATTTGGGACTAGCGTCACAAGAGACCCAGTACTTC.

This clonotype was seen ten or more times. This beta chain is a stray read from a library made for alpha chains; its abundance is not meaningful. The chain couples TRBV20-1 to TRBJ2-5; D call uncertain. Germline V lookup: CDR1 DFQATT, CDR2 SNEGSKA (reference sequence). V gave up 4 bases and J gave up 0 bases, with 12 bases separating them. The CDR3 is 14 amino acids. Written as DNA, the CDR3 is TGCAGTGCTACCCAATCCGTGTACCAAGAGACCCAGTACTTC. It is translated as CSATQSVYQETQYF.

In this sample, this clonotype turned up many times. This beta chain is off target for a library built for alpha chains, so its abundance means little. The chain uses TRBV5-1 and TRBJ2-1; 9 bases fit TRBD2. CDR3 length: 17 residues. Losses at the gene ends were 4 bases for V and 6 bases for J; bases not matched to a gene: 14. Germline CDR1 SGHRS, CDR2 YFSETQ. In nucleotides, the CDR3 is TGCGCCAGCAGCGGAACCCTTAGCGGGAGCTATCCCAATGAGCAGTTCTTC. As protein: CASSGTLSGSYPNEQFF.